One and the same sample provided the 21 T cell receptor beta chains below, sequenced in a study of blood T cell repertoires in COVID-19. Profiling relied on immunoSEQ multiplex PCR, and the TCRdb table lists in-frame clones only, not all of them. The table shows 140,000 to 150,000 clones, with 85% to 90% occurring only once. The sample comprised peripheral blood. The receptor set was obtained from a human donor in a cohort sampled during active COVID-19.

This clone is a singleton in its sample. V usage is TRBV3-1 (or the pseudogene TRBV3-2) and J usage is TRBJ2-6, with D uncertain. Trimming pared 2 bases from V and 0 bases from J, leaving 5 bases between. CDR3 size: 15 residues. Per germline, CDR1 LGHDT and CDR2 YNNKEL (reference sequence). The CDR3, as DNA: TGTGCCAGCAGCCAACAGGTCTCTGGGGCCAACGTCCTGACTTTC. It yields the protein CASSQQVSGANVLTF.

This clone was detected only a few times. V is TRBV2 and J is TRBJ1-6; D gene uncertain. Trimming stripped 6 bases from V and 8 bases from J, with 11 bases between. The CDR3 is made up of 13 amino acids. CDR1 and CDR2 (germline): SNHLY, FYNNEI. The CDR3 DNA sequence: TGTGCCAGCAGCGCCGGGATCGATTCACCCCTCCACTTT. This encodes CASSAGIDSPLHF.

This clone was seen a single time. The J gene is TRBJ2-7, the V gene TRBV4-1, with 10 bases matching TRBD2. V trimming: 2 bases; J trimming: 5 bases; junction bases outside the gene matches: 6. In germline, CDR1 is MGHRA, CDR2 YSYEKL. CDR3 length equals 15 residues. The CDR3: CASSQSGRAVDEQYF. CDR3 sequence (DNA): TGCGCCAGCAGCCAAAGCGGGAGGGCCGTCGACGAGCAGTACTTC.

The gene calls are TRBV24-1 and TRBJ2-5; 11 bases are shared with TRBD2. Germline CDR1 reads KGHDR; CDR2 reads SFDVKD. V lost 3 bases and J lost 1; bases outside the gene matches: 6. CDR3 length: 17 amino acids. CDR3 sequence reads: CATSDQGLADSQETQYF. In DNA form, the CDR3 reads TGTGCCACCAGTGATCAGGGACTAGCGGACAGCCAAGAGACCCAGTACTTC.

This chain uses TRBV24-1 with TRBJ2-5; 10 bases match TRBD2. Trimming cost V 7 bases and J 5 bases; bases outside gene matches: 9. The V gene's germline CDR1 is KGHDR and CDR2 SFDVKD. This CDR3 contains 15 residues. The CDR3 nucleotides read TGTGCCACCAGCGGCTCTAGCGGGAGTCTGGAGACCCAGTACTTC. Its translation: CATSGSSGSLETQYF.

The chain employs TRBV3-1 (or the pseudogene TRBV3-2) and TRBJ1-5; TRBD1 matches at 9 bases. The CDR3 loop spans 15 amino acids. V was pared by 2 bases and J by 6 bases, with 5 bases of the junction left unmatched. Germline V lookup: CDR1 LGHDT, CDR2 YNNKEL (reference sequence). CDR3 residues: CASSQRGQGGQPQHF. CDR3 DNA: TGTGCCAGCAGCCAACGGGGACAGGGAGGTCAGCCCCAGCATTTT.

V gene TRBV25-1 combines with J gene TRBJ2-5; D may be TRBD2 (7 bases). The germline V gene has CDR1 MGHDK and CDR2 SYGVNS. The CDR3 totals 15 residues. The V gene lost 0 bases and the J gene lost 5 bases, with 13 bases spanning the gap. The CDR3 DNA reads as TGTGCCAGCAGTGAATACGGGGGGCCCCAGGAGACCCAGTACTTC. It is translated as CASSEYGGPQETQYF.

The V gene is TRBV5-6, the J gene TRBJ1-3, with 7 bases aligning to TRBD1. Germline loops: CDR1 SGHDT, CDR2 YYEEEE. The V and J ends lost 2 bases and 2 bases, in that order; junction bases with no gene match: 1. The CDR3 contains 14 residues. This chain's CDR3 is CASSLTGAGNTIYF. The CDR3 bases are TGTGCCAGCAGCTTAACAGGGGCTGGAAACACCATATATTTT.

The gene calls are TRBV2 and TRBJ1-5; D may be TRBD1 (6 bases). Trimming cost V 6 bases and J 2 bases, with 14 bases left between them. This CDR3 contains 15 residues. CDR1 and CDR2 (germline): SNHLY, FYNNEI. This CDR3 reads CASRLRGGGNQPQHF. CDR3 bases: TGTGCCAGCAGATTACGGGGGGGCGGCAATCAGCCCCAGCATTTT.

V usage is TRBV5-4 and J usage is TRBJ2-4; 8 bases are shared with TRBD2. The CDR3 consists of 14 residues. Germline V gene data show CDR1 as SGHNT and CDR2 as YYREEE (reference sequence). The V and J ends lost 0 bases and 7 bases, in that order; junction bases with no gene match: 3. The CDR3 region has the DNA TGTGCCAGCAGCTTGGCGGGGGGGCGGAACATTCAGTACTTC. Its protein product is CASSLAGGRNIQYF.

In this sample, this clone turned up once. The chain is built from TRBV6-1 and TRBJ1-5; 7 bases align to TRBD1. The CDR3 has 16 amino acids. Germline values: CDR1 MNHNS, CDR2 SASEGT. Unmatched junction bases numbered 9, after V lost 4 bases and J lost 3 bases. The CDR3 nucleotides are TGTGCCAGCAGTGGGTGGGGACAGTTTACCAATCAGCCCCAGCATTTT. Protein sequence: CASSGWGQFTNQPQHF.

Written as DNA, the CDR3 is TGTGCCAGCATCTTTAGCGGGAGGGGCTACGAGCAGTACTTC. Amino acids: CASIFSGRGYEQYF. This chain uses TRBV28 with TRBJ2-7, with TRBD2 matching 11 bases. CDR1 and CDR2 from the germline V gene are MDHEN and SYDVKM. The CDR3 contains 14 residues. V trimming: 7 bases; J trimming: 3 bases; junction bases outside the gene matches: 5.

The V gene is TRBV3-1 (or the pseudogene TRBV3-2), the J gene TRBJ2-4; 9 bases match TRBD2. CDR1 LGHDT and CDR2 YNNKEL come from the germline V gene (reference sequence). The CDR3 extends over 14 amino acids. The V and J ends lost 3 bases and 8 bases, in that order; junction bases with no gene match: 5. DNA for the CDR3: TGTGCCAGCAGCCAGACTAGCGGAGGGGACATTCAGTACTTC. Its translation: CASSQTSGGDIQYF.

The J gene is TRBJ2-1, the V gene TRBV4-1, with 7 bases matching TRBD2. The CDR3 sequence is 19 residues long. From germline, CDR1 is MGHRA and CDR2 YSYEKL. The V segment lost 0 bases and the J segment 0 bases; nucleotides outside the gene matches: 11. The CDR3 nucleotides read TGCGCCAGCAGCCAAGAATTGGCCGGGAGGCAACTCTCCTACAATGAGCAGTTCTTC. This translates into CASSQELAGRQLSYNEQFF.

This chain uses TRBV27 with TRBJ2-1, with TRBD2 identical over 13 bases. Trimming took 2 bases from V and 8 from J; bases not matched to a gene: 9. The CDR3 runs 17 residues. The germline gives CDR1 MNHEY, CDR2 SMNVEV (reference sequence). CDR3 coding DNA: TGTGCCAGCAGTTTAGGAGGACTAGCGGGAGACTGGGATGAGCAGTTCTTC. This sequence encodes CASSLGGLAGDWDEQFF.

This chain joins TRBV5-4 and TRBJ2-1; 8 positions agree with TRBD2. CDR3 length: 16 residues. Germline V lookup: CDR1 SGHNT, CDR2 YYREEE (reference sequence). With V trimmed by 0 bases and J by 2 bases, 4 bases remained unmatched. The CDR3 region is CASSLGGSGTYNEQFF. CDR3 sequence (DNA): TGTGCCAGCAGCTTGGGTGGTAGCGGGACCTACAATGAGCAGTTCTTC.

The table lists this clone with a count of one. The chain is built from TRBV6-2 or TRBV6-3 and TRBJ2-5; TRBD1 might be the D (6 bases). The length of the CDR3 is 12 residues. Trimming removed 4 bases from V and 5 bases from J, with 8 bases in between. The germline V gene encodes CDR1 MNHEY and CDR2 SVGEGT. CDR3 coding DNA: TGTGCCAGCAGTTTTACAGGGGAGACCCAGTACTTC. Amino acid sequence: CASSFTGETQYF.

The chain's CDR3 is CASSLVNSHYGYTF. The CDR3 DNA reads TGTGCCAGCAGCTTGGTGAACAGCCACTATGGCTACACCTTC. The J gene is TRBJ1-2, the V gene TRBV5-4, with D hard to call. Trimming left V 0 bases short and J 3 bases short, with 9 bases between. Germline CDR1 and CDR2: SGHNT and YYREEE (reference sequence). The CDR3 contains 14 residues.

This chain connects TRBV19 to TRBJ2-1; perhaps TRBD1 as D (6 bases). The V end was cut by 7 bases, the J end by 5 bases, with 15 bases between. CDR1 and CDR2 from the germline V gene are LNHDA and SQIVND (reference sequence). The CDR3 contains 14 residues. CDR3 region: CASIDPGTNNEQFF. CDR3 DNA sequence: TGTGCCAGTATCGACCCAGGGACAAACAATGAGCAGTTCTTC.

The chain recombines TRBV19 with TRBJ2-1, with D possibly matching TRBD2 (6 bases). V lost 4 bases and J 5 bases, leaving 24 bases between the germline ends. CDR1 and CDR2 (germline): LNHDA, SQIVND (reference sequence). The length of the CDR3 is 18 residues. The CDR3 region has the DNA TGTGCCAGTAGTACCCCGGGACTTCTCTTGGATAGTCACAATGAGCAGTTCTTC. The encoded protein is CASSTPGLLLDSHNEQFF.

This clone was seen ten or more times. The rearrangement links TRBV27 to TRBJ2-1; TRBD1 aligns across 10 bases. Germline trimming cut 2 bases from V and 8 bases from J; bases unmatched to any gene: 12. The CDR3 contains 17 residues. Germline assignment: CDR1 MNHEY and CDR2 SMNVEV (reference sequence). The CDR3 DNA sequence: TGTGCCAGCAGTTTACAACCGGACAGGGGGAGCTCGGATGAGCAGTTCTTC. It translates to CASSLQPDRGSSDEQFF.